The 2 T cell receptor beta chains given below trace back to one sample, sequenced in a study of T cell repertoires in cytomegalovirus infection. Via MiXCR, TCRdb re-called the reads, giving one row per CDR3 protein. The sample comprises roughly 300,000 distinct CDR3 sequences, more than 8% of which are singletons, and 3.5% to 4.5% rests with the top ten. The sequenced material came from PBMCs. All receptors derive from a human donor in good health (CMV status not recorded). Some clones in this sample may be carry-over from other donors' samples.

This clonotype was seen repeatedly, ten times or more. The chain joins TRBV30 to TRBJ1-2, with no clear D. Trimming removed 5 bases from V and 0 bases from J, with 13 bases in between. The CDR3 spans 14 residues. The germline V gene has CDR1 GTSNPN and CDR2 SVGIG (reference sequence). The CDR3 nucleotides read TGTGCCTGGTCGGCCACCCCATCTAACTATGGCTACACCTTC. Its protein is CAWSATPSNYGYTF. Looking up the rest from reference TRBV30 and TRBJ1-2 gives the full variable domain: SQTIHQWPATLVQPVGSPLSLECTVEGTSNPNLYWYRQAAGRGLQLLFYSVGIGQISSEVPQNLSASRPQDRQFILSSKKLLLSDSGFYLCAWSATPSNYGYTFGSGTRLTVV.

This clonotype was detected a few times. The chain has TRBV6-2 or TRBV6-3 and TRBJ2-7; unclear D gene. In germline, CDR1 is MNHEY, CDR2 SVGEGT. The CDR3 contains 13 residues. Trimming cost V 4 bases and J 4 bases, with 11 bases left between them. The CDR3: CASSFGRMYEQYF. The CDR3 DNA reads as TGTGCCAGCAGTTTTGGACGGATGTACGAGCAGTACTTC.